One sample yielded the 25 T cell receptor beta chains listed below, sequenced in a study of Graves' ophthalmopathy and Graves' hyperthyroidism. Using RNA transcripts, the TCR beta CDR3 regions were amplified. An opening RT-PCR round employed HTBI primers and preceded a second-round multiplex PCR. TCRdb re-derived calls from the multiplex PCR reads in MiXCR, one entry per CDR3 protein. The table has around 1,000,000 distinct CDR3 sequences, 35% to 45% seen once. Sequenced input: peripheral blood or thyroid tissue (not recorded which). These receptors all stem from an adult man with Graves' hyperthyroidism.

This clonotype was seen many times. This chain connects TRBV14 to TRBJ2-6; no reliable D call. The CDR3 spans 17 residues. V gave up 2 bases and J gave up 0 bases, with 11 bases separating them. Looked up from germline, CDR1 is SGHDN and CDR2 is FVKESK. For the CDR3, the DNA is TGTGCCAGCAGCCAAAGAATGGCTAACTCTGGGGCCAACGTCCTGACTTTC. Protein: CASSQRMANSGANVLTF.

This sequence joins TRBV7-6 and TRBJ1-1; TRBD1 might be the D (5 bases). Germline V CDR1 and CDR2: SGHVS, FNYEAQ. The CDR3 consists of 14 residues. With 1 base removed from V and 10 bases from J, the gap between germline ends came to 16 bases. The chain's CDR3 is CASSLDKGWGGAFF. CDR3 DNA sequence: TGTGCCAGCAGCTTAGATAAGGGGTGGGGGGGAGCTTTCTTT.

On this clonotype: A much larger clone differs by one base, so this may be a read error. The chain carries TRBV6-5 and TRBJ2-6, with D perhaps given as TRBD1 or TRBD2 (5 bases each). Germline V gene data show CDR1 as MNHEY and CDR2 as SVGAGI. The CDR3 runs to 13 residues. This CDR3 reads CATVRSGANVQTF. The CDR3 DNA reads TGTGCCACTGTGAGGTCCGGGGCCAACGTCCAGACTTTC.

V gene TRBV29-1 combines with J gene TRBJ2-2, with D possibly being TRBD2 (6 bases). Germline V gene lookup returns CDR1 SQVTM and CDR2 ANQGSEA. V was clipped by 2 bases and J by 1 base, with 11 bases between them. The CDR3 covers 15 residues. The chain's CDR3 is CSVESSSGNTGELFF. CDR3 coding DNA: TGCAGCGTTGAAAGCAGTAGCGGGAACACCGGGGAGCTGTTTTTT.

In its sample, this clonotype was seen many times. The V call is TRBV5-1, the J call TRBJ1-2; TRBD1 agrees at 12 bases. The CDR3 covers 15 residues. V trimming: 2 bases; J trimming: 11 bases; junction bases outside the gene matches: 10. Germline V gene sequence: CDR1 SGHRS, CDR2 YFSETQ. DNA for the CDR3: TGCGCCAGCAGCTTTATGGGACAGGGGGCGCACGGTTACACCTTC. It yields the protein CASSFMGQGAHGYTF.

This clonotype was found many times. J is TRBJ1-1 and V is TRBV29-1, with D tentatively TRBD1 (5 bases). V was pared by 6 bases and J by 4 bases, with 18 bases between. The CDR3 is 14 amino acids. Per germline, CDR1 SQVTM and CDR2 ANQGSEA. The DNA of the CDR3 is TGCAGCGTCCGAGCAGGAGGGGAGGCCACTGAAGCTTTCTTT. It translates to CSVRAGGEATEAFF.

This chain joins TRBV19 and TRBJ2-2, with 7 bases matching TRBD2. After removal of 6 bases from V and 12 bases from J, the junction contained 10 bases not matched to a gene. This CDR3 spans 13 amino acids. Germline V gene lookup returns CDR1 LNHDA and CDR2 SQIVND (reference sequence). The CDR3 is CASSPGRGAKLFF. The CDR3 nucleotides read TGTGCCAGTAGCCCAGGGAGGGGAGCAAAGCTGTTTTTT.

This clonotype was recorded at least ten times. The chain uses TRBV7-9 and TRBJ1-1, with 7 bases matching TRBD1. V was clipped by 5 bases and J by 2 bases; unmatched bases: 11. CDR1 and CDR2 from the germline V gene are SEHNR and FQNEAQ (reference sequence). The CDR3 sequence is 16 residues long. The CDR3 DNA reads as TGTGCCAGCAGCGGTGGGAGGACAGGAAGAAACACTGAAGCTTTCTTT. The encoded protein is CASSGGRTGRNTEAFF.

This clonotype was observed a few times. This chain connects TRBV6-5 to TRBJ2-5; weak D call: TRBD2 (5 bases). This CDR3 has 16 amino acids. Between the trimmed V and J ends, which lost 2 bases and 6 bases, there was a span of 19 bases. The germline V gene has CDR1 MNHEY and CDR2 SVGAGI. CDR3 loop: CASSYLGSEGVKTQYF. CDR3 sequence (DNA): TGTGCCAGCAGTTACCTAGGATCCGAGGGAGTGAAGACCCAGTACTTC.

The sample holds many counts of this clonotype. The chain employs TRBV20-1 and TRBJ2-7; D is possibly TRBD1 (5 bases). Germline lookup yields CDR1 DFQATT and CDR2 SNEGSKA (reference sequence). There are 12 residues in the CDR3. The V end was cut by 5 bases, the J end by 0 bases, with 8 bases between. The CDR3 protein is CSARRDSYEQYF. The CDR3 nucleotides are TGCAGTGCTCGCAGGGACTCCTACGAGCAGTACTTC.

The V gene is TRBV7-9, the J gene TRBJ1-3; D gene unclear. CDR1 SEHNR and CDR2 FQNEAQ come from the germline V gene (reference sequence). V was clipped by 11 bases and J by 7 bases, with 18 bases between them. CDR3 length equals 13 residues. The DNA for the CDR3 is TGTGCCTGCCGCGGCATTTACGGCAACACCATATATTTT. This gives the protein CACRGIYGNTIYF. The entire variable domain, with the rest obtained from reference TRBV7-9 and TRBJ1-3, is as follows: DTGVSQNPRHKITKRGQNVTFRCDPISEHNRLYWYRQTLGQGPEFLTYFQNEAQLEKSRLLSDRFSAERPKGSFSTLEIQRTEQGDSAMYLCACRGIYGNTIYFGEGSWLTVV.

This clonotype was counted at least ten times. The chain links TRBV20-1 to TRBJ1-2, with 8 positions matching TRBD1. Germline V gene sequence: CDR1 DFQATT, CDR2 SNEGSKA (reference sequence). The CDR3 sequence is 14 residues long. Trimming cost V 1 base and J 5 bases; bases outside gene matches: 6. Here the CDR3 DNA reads TGCAGTGCTAGAGTCACAGGGGGAGGGTATGGCTACACCTTC. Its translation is CSARVTGGGYGYTF.

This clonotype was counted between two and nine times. CDR3: CAWSTASNQPQHF. The CDR3 DNA follows: TGTGCCTGGAGTACAGCTAGCAATCAGCCCCAGCATTTT. The rearrangement links TRBV30 to TRBJ1-5; D uncertain. Per the germline V gene, CDR1 is GTSNPN and CDR2 is SVGIG (reference sequence). The CDR3 totals 13 residues. Trimming pared 2 bases from V and 0 bases from J, leaving 5 bases between.

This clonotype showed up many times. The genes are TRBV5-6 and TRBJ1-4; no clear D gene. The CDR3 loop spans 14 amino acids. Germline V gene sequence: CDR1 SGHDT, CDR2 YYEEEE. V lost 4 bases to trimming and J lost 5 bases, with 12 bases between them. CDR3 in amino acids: CASSRPPRNEKLFF. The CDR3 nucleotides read TGTGCCAGCAGCAGACCCCCACGGAATGAAAAACTGTTTTTT. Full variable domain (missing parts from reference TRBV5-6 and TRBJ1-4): DAGVTQSPTHLIKTRGQQVTLRCSPKSGHDTVSWYQQALGQGPQFIFQYYEEEERQRGNFPDRFSGHQFPNYSSELNVNALLLGDSALYLCASSRPPRNEKLFFGSGTQLSVL.

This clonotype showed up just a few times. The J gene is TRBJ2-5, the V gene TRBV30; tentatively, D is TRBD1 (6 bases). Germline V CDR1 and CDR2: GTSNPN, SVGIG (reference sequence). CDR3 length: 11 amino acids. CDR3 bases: TGTGCATCGGACAGACAAGAGACCCAGTACTTC. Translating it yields CASDRQETQYF.

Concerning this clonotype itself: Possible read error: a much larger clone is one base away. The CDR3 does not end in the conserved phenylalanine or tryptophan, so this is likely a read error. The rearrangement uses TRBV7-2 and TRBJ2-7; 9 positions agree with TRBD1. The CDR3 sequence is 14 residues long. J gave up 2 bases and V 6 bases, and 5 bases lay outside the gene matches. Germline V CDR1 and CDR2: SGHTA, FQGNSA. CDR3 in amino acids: CASRRTGAAYEQYL. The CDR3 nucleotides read TGTGCCAGCAGACGGACAGGGGCGGCCTACGAGCAGTACCTC.

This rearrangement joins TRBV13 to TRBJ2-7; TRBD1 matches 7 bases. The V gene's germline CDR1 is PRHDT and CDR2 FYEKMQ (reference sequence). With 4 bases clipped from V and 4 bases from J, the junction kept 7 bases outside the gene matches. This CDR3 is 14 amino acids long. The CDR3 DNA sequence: TGTGCCAGCAGCTACGGGACAGTCAAGTACGAGCAGTACTTC. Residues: CASSYGTVKYEQYF.

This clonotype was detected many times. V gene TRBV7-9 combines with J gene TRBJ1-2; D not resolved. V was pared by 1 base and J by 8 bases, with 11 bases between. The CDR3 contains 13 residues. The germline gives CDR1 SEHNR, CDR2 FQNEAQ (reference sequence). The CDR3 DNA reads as TGTGCCAGCAGCTTAGATGTGACATTAGGCTACACCTTC. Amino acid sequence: CASSLDVTLGYTF.

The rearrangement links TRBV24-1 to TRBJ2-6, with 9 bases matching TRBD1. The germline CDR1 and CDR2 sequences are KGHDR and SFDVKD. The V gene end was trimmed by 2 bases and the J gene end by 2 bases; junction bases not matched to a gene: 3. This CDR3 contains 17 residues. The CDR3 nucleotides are TGTGCCACCAGTGATTGGACAGGGGCAGCTGGGGCCAACGTCCTGACTTTC. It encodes CATSDWTGAAGANVLTF.

The CDR3 sequence is CAISDGFGETIYF. In DNA form, the CDR3 reads TGTGCCATCAGTGACGGCTTCGGGGAGACCATATATTTT. The chain couples TRBV10-3 to TRBJ1-3; D remains unclear. Trimming shortened V by 3 bases and J by 10 bases, and 13 bases separated the two germline ends. CDR1 ENHRY and CDR2 SYGVKD come from the germline V gene. The CDR3 spans 13 residues.

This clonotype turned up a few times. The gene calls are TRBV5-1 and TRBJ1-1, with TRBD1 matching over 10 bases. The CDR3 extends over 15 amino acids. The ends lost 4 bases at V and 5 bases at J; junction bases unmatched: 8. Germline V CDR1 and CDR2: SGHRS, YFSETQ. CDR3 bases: TGCGCCAGCAGCGGTGGGGACAGGGGAGGAACTGAAGCTTTCTTT. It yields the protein CASSGGDRGGTEAFF.

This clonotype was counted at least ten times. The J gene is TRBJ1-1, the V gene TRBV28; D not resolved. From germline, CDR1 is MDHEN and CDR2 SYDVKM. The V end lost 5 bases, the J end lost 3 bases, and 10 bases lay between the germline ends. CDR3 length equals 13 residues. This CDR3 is CASSLSLDTEAFF. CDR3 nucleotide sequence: TGTGCCAGCAGTCTTAGTTTGGACACTGAAGCTTTCTTT.

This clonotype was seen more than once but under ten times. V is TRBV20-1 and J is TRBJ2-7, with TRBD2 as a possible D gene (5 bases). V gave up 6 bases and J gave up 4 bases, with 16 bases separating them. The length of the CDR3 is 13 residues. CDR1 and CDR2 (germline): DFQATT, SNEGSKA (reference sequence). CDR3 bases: TGCAGTGCATTTCGGGGTATTTCTTACGAGCAGTACTTC. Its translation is CSAFRGISYEQYF.

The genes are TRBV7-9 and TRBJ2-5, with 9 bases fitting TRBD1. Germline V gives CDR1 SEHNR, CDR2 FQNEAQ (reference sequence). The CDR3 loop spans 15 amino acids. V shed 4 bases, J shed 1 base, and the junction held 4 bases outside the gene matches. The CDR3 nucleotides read TGTGCCAGCAGCTGGGGGGACAGGGCCCAAGAGACCCAGTACTTC. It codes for CASSWGDRAQETQYF.

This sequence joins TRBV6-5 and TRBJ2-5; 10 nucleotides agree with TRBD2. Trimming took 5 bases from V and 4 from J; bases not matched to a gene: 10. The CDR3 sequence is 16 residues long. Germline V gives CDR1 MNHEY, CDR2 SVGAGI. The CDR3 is CASSEVVAGGAETQYF. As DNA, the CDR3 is TGTGCCAGCAGTGAAGTAGTAGCGGGGGGTGCAGAGACCCAGTACTTC.